Shown below are 25 T cell receptor beta chains from a single sample sequenced in a study of T-cell memory formation after mild COVID-19. One entry per CDR3 protein, called by TCRdb with MiXCR from the 5' RACE reads. The data show roughly 180,000 distinct CDR3 sequences, around 18% seen once. The sequenced sample consisted of PBMCs or a T cell subset sorted from them (not recorded which). These receptors came from a man aged 18 to 30 who had mild COVID-19 (a few samples of this study predate the infection). Cell type and time point are not known.

This clonotype has a handful of counts. The chain is built from TRBV10-3 and TRBJ2-1, with D possibly TRBD2 on 5 matching bases. The CDR3 is 12 amino acids. Germline V gene data show CDR1 as ENHRY and CDR2 as SYGVKD. V gave up 5 bases and J gave up 8 bases, with 10 bases separating them. The DNA for the CDR3 is TGTGCCATCAGTCTTACCGGGGATGAGCAGTTCTTC. Translating gives CAISLTGDEQFF.

The chain carries TRBV19 and TRBJ2-7; 9 bases map to TRBD1. CDR3 length: 16 residues. Germline V gene lookup returns CDR1 LNHDA and CDR2 SQIVND (reference sequence). Trimming removed 6 bases from V and 1 base from J; junction bases left unmatched: 10. The DNA of the CDR3 is TGTGCCAGTAGCAAACTCTCCGGGACAGGGTCCTACGAGCAGTACTTC. It specifies CASSKLSGTGSYEQYF.

The chain combines TRBV5-1 with TRBJ2-3; 7 nucleotides align to TRBD2. Per the germline V gene, CDR1 is SGHRS and CDR2 is YFSETQ. The V segment lost 4 bases and the J segment 6 bases; nucleotides outside the gene matches: 8. The CDR3 is 14 amino acids. CDR3 sequence (DNA): TGCGCCAGCAGCGGGGGGGACCGGGGCGATACGCAGTATTTT. Amino acids: CASSGGDRGDTQYF.

The table lists this clonotype with a few counts. J is TRBJ2-7 and V is TRBV15; D is ambiguous. From germline, CDR1 is LNHNV and CDR2 YYDKDF (reference sequence). V gave up 0 bases and J gave up 2 bases, with 11 bases separating them. CDR3 size: 15 residues. In DNA, the CDR3 is TGTGCCACCAGCAGAGAGGCTGAGGTGGCCTACGAGCAGTACTTC. Its protein product is CATSREAEVAYEQYF.

A few counts support this clonotype. This chain links TRBV29-1 with TRBJ1-2; 7 bases are shared with TRBD1. Germline lookup yields CDR1 SQVTM and CDR2 ANQGSEA. V shed 7 bases, J shed 7 bases, and the junction held 9 bases outside the gene matches. CDR3 size: 12 residues. This CDR3 reads CSAGGTGSGYTF. The CDR3 DNA is TGCAGCGCAGGGGGTACCGGCAGTGGCTACACCTTC.

The chain combines TRBV7-2 with TRBJ1-1; no clear D. There are 14 residues in the CDR3. CDR1 SGHTA and CDR2 FQGNSA come from the germline V gene. V lost 5 bases and J lost 11, with 21 bases in between. CDR3 sequence: CASSPPGFLFAAFF. The CDR3 DNA reads as TGTGCCAGCAGCCCCCCCGGGTTCTTGTTTGCCGCTTTCTTT.

This clonotype was seen only a few times. One junction end disagrees with the germline gene, perhaps due to a read error. In DNA form, the CDR3 reads TGTGCCAGCAGTTTAGTAAGTGACGGGTACGCAGATACGCAGTATTTT. Its protein product is CASSLVSDGYADTQYF. The rearrangement uses TRBV7-2 and TRBJ2-3; D not certain. CDR3 length: 16 residues. CDR1 and CDR2 (germline): SGHTA, FQGNSA.

This clonotype was picked up a small number of times. The chain has TRBV15 and TRBJ2-3; D might be TRBD1 (5 bases). V shed 1 base and J shed 0 bases, with 11 bases lying between them. Looked up from germline, CDR1 is LNHNV and CDR2 is YYDKDF (reference sequence). The CDR3 runs 16 residues. The CDR3 region is CATSRAARVSTDTQYF. The CDR3 coding sequence is TGTGCCACCAGCAGAGCTGCCAGGGTGAGCACAGATACGCAGTATTTT.

The chain is built from TRBV5-1 and TRBJ1-1, with D unclear. The length of the CDR3 is 15 residues. From germline, CDR1 is SGHRS and CDR2 YFSETQ. Trimming removed 4 bases from V and 0 bases from J, with 13 bases in between. The CDR3 loop is CASSPGLRVNTEAFF. Written as DNA, the CDR3 is TGCGCCAGCAGCCCCGGTCTAAGGGTGAACACTGAAGCTTTCTTT. Variable domain in full (rest from reference TRBV5-1 and TRBJ1-1): KAGVTQTPRYLIKTRGQQVTLSCSPISGHRSVSWYQQTPGQGLQFLFEYFSETQRNKGNFPGRFSGRQFSNSRSEMNVSTLELGDSALYLCASSPGLRVNTEAFFGQGTRLTVV.

This clonotype was seen only a few times. The chain combines TRBV5-1 with TRBJ2-7; tentatively, D is TRBD1 or TRBD2 (5 bases each). This CDR3 has 16 residues. CDR1 is SGHRS and CDR2 is YFSETQ in the germline V gene. With 0 bases removed from V and 0 bases from J, the gap between germline ends came to 13 bases. The CDR3: CASSLVAGAISYEQYF. CDR3 bases: TGCGCCAGCAGCTTGGTTGCCGGGGCCATCTCCTACGAGCAGTACTTC. The full variable domain, rest sourced from reference TRBV5-1 and TRBJ2-7, is KAGVTQTPRYLIKTRGQQVTLSCSPISGHRSVSWYQQTPGQGLQFLFEYFSETQRNKGNFPGRFSGRQFSNSRSEMNVSTLELGDSALYLCASSLVAGAISYEQYFGPGTRLTVT.

The sample holds a few counts of this clonotype. The chain links TRBV21-1 to TRBJ1-2; the D call of TRBD1 is as the table states it, not checked on the DNA. TRBV21-1 is recorded as a pseudogene. There are 15 residues in the CDR3. CDR3 nucleotides: TGTGCCAGCAGCAAATGGGGACAGGGGAAAAGTGGCTACACCTTC. The encoded protein is CASSKWGQGKSGYTF.

A few counts support this clonotype. This chain connects TRBV7-2 to TRBJ1-1, with D unclear. The CDR3 is 11 residues long. Trimming left V 5 bases short and J 11 bases short, with 12 bases between. CDR1 is SGHTA and CDR2 is FQGNSA in the germline V gene. CDR3 nucleotides: TGTGCCAGCAGCCTAATGGGTGGGGCTTTCTTT. It translates to CASSLMGGAFF. Together with reference TRBV7-2 and TRBJ1-1, the CDR3 gives the full variable domain: GAGVSQSPSNKVTEKGKDVELRCDPISGHTALYWYRQSLGQGLEFLIYFQGNSAPDKSGLPSDRFSAERTGGSVSTLTIQRTQQEDSAVYLCASSLMGGAFFGQGTRLTVV.

This sequence joins TRBV5-5 and TRBJ1-5; 9 bases align to TRBD1. The CDR3 covers 14 residues. Trimming removed 6 bases from V and 5 bases from J; junction bases left unmatched: 6. Germline V gene sequence: CDR1 SGHKS, CDR2 YYEKEE (reference sequence). CDR3 coding DNA: TGTGCCAGCACCCCGGGACAGGGCGATCAGCCCCAGCATTTT. It encodes CASTPGQGDQPQHF. Complete variable domain (other parts from reference TRBV5-5 and TRBJ1-5): DAGVTQSPTHLIKTRGQQVTLRCSPISGHKSVSWYQQVLGQGPQFIFQYYEKEERGRGNFPDRFSARQFPNYSSELNVNALLLGDSALYLCASTPGQGDQPQHFGDGTRLSIL.

With regard to this clonotype: The junction and the germline gene differ at one end; a read error may be behind it. The chain combines TRBV7-9 with TRBJ2-6, with D perhaps matching TRBD1 (6 bases). CDR1 and CDR2 (germline): SEHNR, FQNEAQ (reference sequence). CDR3 length: 15 amino acids. CDR3 sequence reads: CASTLQGTGANVLTF. CDR3 DNA: TGTGCCAGCACCTTACAGGGAACGGGGGCCAACGTCCTGACTTTC.

This sequence joins TRBV12-3 or TRBV12-4 and TRBJ2-1; 9 bases map to TRBD1. Germline trimming cut 4 bases from V and 1 base from J; bases unmatched to any gene: 5. The CDR3 loop spans 16 amino acids. The CDR3, as DNA: TGTGCCAGCAGTTACCAGACAGGGGGTTCCTACAATGAGCAGTTCTTC. This gives the protein CASSYQTGGSYNEQFF.

This clonotype has just a few counts. This rearrangement joins TRBV5-4 to TRBJ2-2; D possibly corresponds to TRBD2 (6 bases). CDR3 size: 13 residues. Deletions cut 4 bases from V and 5 bases from J, with 9 bases between. In germline, CDR1 is SGHNT, CDR2 YYREEE (reference sequence). The CDR3, as DNA: TGTGCCAGCAGCCGGGACTTAACCGGGGAGCTGTTTTTT. Translation: CASSRDLTGELFF. Full variable domain (outside the CDR3, taken from reference TRBV5-4 and TRBJ2-2): ETGVTQSPTHLIKTRGQQVTLRCSSQSGHNTVSWYQQALGQGPQFIFQYYREEENGRGNFPPRFSGLQFPNYSSELNVNALELDDSALYLCASSRDLTGELFFGEGSRLTVL.

This clonotype was observed a few times. The rearrangement uses TRBV5-1 and TRBJ2-2; 9 bases map to TRBD1. Trimming cost V 0 bases and J 4 bases; bases outside gene matches: 4. CDR1 is SGHRS and CDR2 is YFSETQ in the germline V gene. CDR3 length: 16 amino acids. This chain's CDR3 is CASSLAGTGTTGELFF. The CDR3 region has the DNA TGCGCCAGCAGCTTGGCCGGGACAGGGACCACCGGGGAGCTGTTTTTT.

This sequence joins TRBV6-5 and TRBJ2-1; 8 positions match TRBD1. Germline CDR1 reads MNHEY; CDR2 reads SVGAGI. With 2 bases clipped from V and 9 bases from J, the junction kept 9 bases outside the gene matches. The CDR3 length is 15 residues. CDR3 loop: CASSYGQGAFGEQFF. The CDR3 region has the DNA TGTGCCAGCAGTTACGGGCAGGGGGCATTTGGTGAGCAGTTCTTC.

This clonotype was observed a handful of times. V and J are TRBV5-5 and TRBJ2-1, with D possibly being TRBD2 (6 bases). Germline V gives CDR1 SGHKS, CDR2 YYEKEE (reference sequence). The CDR3 length is 15 residues. Trimming took off 3 bases at V and 9 bases at J, with 19 bases between the two ends. The CDR3 nucleotides are TGTGCCAGCAGCTCGGGACTGCCCTCGTGGCGTGAGCAGTTCTTC. This translates into CASSSGLPSWREQFF. Using reference TRBV5-5 and TRBJ2-1 for the parts outside the CDR3, the full variable domain is DAGVTQSPTHLIKTRGQQVTLRCSPISGHKSVSWYQQVLGQGPQFIFQYYEKEERGRGNFPDRFSARQFPNYSSELNVNALLLGDSALYLCASSSGLPSWREQFFGPGTRLTVL.

This clonotype was found a few times. The V gene is TRBV3-1, the J gene TRBJ1-1; unclear D gene. The CDR3 runs to 13 residues. Germline V gene sequence: CDR1 LGHDT, CDR2 YNNKEL (reference sequence). Trimming stripped 2 bases from V and 5 bases from J, with 9 bases between. CDR3 region: CASSQLAATEAFF. CDR3 DNA: TGTGCCAGCAGCCAATTGGCGGCTACTGAAGCTTTCTTT.

The V call is TRBV12-3 or TRBV12-4, the J call TRBJ2-2; the D is unclear. The CDR3 runs to 14 residues. V was pared by 3 bases and J by 1 base, with 6 bases between. CDR3 coding DNA: TGTGCCAGCAGTTTTTCGTTGAACACCGGGGAGCTGTTTTTT. This codes for CASSFSLNTGELFF.

J is TRBJ1-1 and V is TRBV5-1, with D unclear. The CDR3 spans 13 residues. V was clipped by 3 bases and J by 0 bases, with 6 bases between them. Germline lookup yields CDR1 SGHRS and CDR2 YFSETQ. The CDR3 here is CASSSTMNTEAFF. CDR3 DNA: TGCGCCAGCAGCTCGACTATGAACACTGAAGCTTTCTTT.

The rearrangement uses TRBV6-2 or TRBV6-3 and TRBJ1-1; 10 bases fit TRBD1. The ends lost 5 bases at V and 1 base at J; junction bases unmatched: 7. Germline-derived CDR1 and CDR2 are MNHEY and SVGEGT. The CDR3 loop spans 16 amino acids. The CDR3 DNA reads as TGTGCCAGCAGTGATCCGACAGGGGGCGCGAACACTGAAGCTTTCTTT. This translates into CASSDPTGGANTEAFF.

A few counts support this clonotype. This rearrangement joins TRBV28 to TRBJ1-6; D call uncertain. Per germline, CDR1 MDHEN and CDR2 SYDVKM. Trimming left V 8 bases short and J 9 bases short, with 14 bases between. The CDR3 loop spans 13 amino acids. The CDR3 protein is CASLTVGLSPLHF. CDR3 DNA sequence: TGTGCCAGCCTGACGGTGGGCCTTTCACCCCTCCACTTT. Full variable domain (missing parts from reference TRBV28 and TRBJ1-6): DVKVTQSSRYLVKRTGEKVFLECVQDMDHENMFWYRQDPGLGLRLIYFSYDVKMKEKGDIPEGYSVSREKKERFSLILESASTNQTSMYLCASLTVGLSPLHFGNGTRLTVT.

The chain couples TRBV7-2 to TRBJ2-1, with 9 nucleotides matching TRBD1. This CDR3 has 12 residues. V was clipped by 5 bases and J by 15 bases; unmatched bases: 8. Germline values: CDR1 SGHTA, CDR2 FQGNSA. CDR3 protein: CASSRDRAELFF. Written as DNA, the CDR3 is TGTGCCAGCAGCCGGGACAGGGCAGAACTGTTCTTC. Based on the CDR3 plus reference TRBV7-2 and TRBJ2-1, the full variable domain is GAGVSQSPSNKVTEKGKDVELRCDPISGHTALYWYRQSLGQGLEFLIYFQGNSAPDKSGLPSDRFSAERTGGSVSTLTIQRTQQEDSAVYLCASSRDRAELFFGPGTRLTVL.